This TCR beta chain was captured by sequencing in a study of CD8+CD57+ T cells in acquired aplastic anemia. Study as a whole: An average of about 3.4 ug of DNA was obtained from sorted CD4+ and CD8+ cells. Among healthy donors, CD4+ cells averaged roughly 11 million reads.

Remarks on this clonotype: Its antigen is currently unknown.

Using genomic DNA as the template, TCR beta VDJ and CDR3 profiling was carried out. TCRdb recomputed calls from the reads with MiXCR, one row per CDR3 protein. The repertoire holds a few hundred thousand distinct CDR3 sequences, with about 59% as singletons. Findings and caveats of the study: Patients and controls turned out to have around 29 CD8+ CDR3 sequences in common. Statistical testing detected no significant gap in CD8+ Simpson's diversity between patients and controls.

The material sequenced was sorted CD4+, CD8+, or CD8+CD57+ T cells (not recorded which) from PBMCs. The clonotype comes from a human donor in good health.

CDR3 DNA: TGCAGTGCTAGGGACTTCGAGCAGTACTTC. Amino acid sequence: CSARDFEQYF. The chain combines TRBV20-1 with TRBJ2-7, with D maybe TRBD2 (5 bases). CDR1 and CDR2 from the germline V gene are DFQATT and SNEGSKA (reference sequence). The CDR3 is 10 amino acids. Trimming left V 3 bases short and J 6 bases short, with 6 bases between.